This TCR beta chain was captured by sequencing in a study of early T cells in non-severe SARS-CoV-2 infection. Study information: Alpha and beta chains were unpaired, from unsorted whole-blood bulk RNA. Study outcomes and limitations: CD4 and private specificities were missed by VDJdb matching, which favored anti-spike CD8 responses.

V shed 0 bases and J 6 bases; nucleotides not matched to a gene: 4. CDR1 and CDR2 from the germline V gene are SGHTA and FQGNSA. The CDR3 is made up of 14 amino acids. The library protocol tagged individual cDNA molecules with unique molecular identifiers. TCRdb passed the 5' RACE reads through MiXCR, listing each CDR3 protein once. The table includes 99,000 or so distinct CDR3 sequences, over 15% detected once. With respect to this clonotype: Its antigen is not identified.

The chain is built from TRBV7-2 and TRBJ1-2; 7 bases agree with TRBD1. Sequencing input: whole blood. This TCR derives from an adult who was a healthcare worker with PCR-confirmed SARS-CoV-2 infection or an uninfected control (not recorded which). This chain's CDR3 is CASSLAQGPHGYTF. CDR3 nucleotides: TGTGCCAGCAGCTTAGCACAGGGGCCCCATGGCTACACCTTC.